One T cell receptor beta chain is described in this entry. Original processing notes: By means of reference gene primer amplification, nucleated cell counts were estimated. Repertoires were generated with immunoSEQ multiplex PCR, while TCRdb's copy carries only in-frame clones and drops some. The V and J calls and clone size are taken from that table; D and trimming were inferred from the DNA. The table records about 120,000 clones, roughly three quarters of them present only once. This entry is derived from a study of blood T cell repertoires in COVID-19. About the research overall: Material from acute and convalescent COVID-19 was sourced from the United States, Italy and Spain. T cells, B-cell-depleted T cells, or PBMCs provided the cDNA or gDNA that served as material.

This CDR3 spans 15 amino acids. V shed 4 bases, J shed 5 bases, and the junction held 11 bases outside the gene matches. Germline V gives CDR1 SGHRS, CDR2 YFSETQ. Sequenced: peripheral blood. The origin of this receptor is a human donor in a cohort sampled during active COVID-19. This chain connects TRBV5-1 to TRBJ2-7; 8 bases line up with TRBD2. CDR3: CASSTAGVKFDEQYF. CDR3 sequence (DNA): TGCGCCAGCAGCACAGCGGGAGTTAAGTTCGACGAGCAGTACTTC.